Below are 10 T cell receptor beta chains sequenced from a single sample in a study of T cell responses to AZD1222 COVID-19 vaccine. Profiling relied on immunoSEQ multiplex PCR, and the TCRdb table lists in-frame clones only, not all of them. The table has some 140,000 clones, roughly nine tenths seen once. Here the sequenced sample was peripheral blood, taken on day 0 of MenACWY control vaccination. Receptors originate from an adult in good health.

The J gene is TRBJ1-6, the V gene TRBV5-1; 9 bases agree with TRBD1. Looked up from germline, CDR1 is SGHRS and CDR2 is YFSETQ. The V and J ends lost 4 bases and 8 bases, in that order; junction bases with no gene match: 7. The CDR3 loop spans 15 amino acids. Written as DNA, the CDR3 is TGCGCCAGCAGCATCGGGGACAGGGTGGATTCACCCCTCCACTTT. Amino acid sequence: CASSIGDRVDSPLHF. Variable domain in full (rest from reference TRBV5-1 and TRBJ1-6): KAGVTQTPRYLIKTRGQQVTLSCSPISGHRSVSWYQQTPGQGLQFLFEYFSETQRNKGNFPGRFSGRQFSNSRSEMNVSTLELGDSALYLCASSIGDRVDSPLHFGNGTRLTVT.

The V call is TRBV27, the J call TRBJ2-1; a possible D gene is TRBD1 (5 bases). This CDR3 comprises 15 residues. CDR1 is MNHEY, CDR2 SMNVEV, per germline (reference sequence). Trimming removed 6 bases at V and 6 bases at J, with 18 bases between. CDR3 DNA sequence: TGTGCCAGCAGCCGGGTAGGTGGGGCAGGCAATGAGCAGTTCTTC. Protein product: CASSRVGGAGNEQFF.

The chain links TRBV28 to TRBJ1-6; D remains ambiguous. The V gene lost 6 bases and the J gene lost 9 bases, with 9 bases spanning the gap. This CDR3 has 12 residues. Germline loops: CDR1 MDHEN, CDR2 SYDVKM. Here the CDR3 reads CASRIGISPLHF. Here the CDR3 DNA reads TGTGCCAGCAGAATAGGAATTTCACCCCTCCACTTT.

The chain is built from TRBV3-1 (or the pseudogene TRBV3-2) and TRBJ2-2, with D perhaps matching TRBD2 (6 bases). CDR3 length: 17 residues. V was shortened by 7 bases and J by 2 bases, with 20 bases between the two germline ends. Germline V gene lookup returns CDR1 LGHDT and CDR2 YNNKEL (reference sequence). Written as DNA, the CDR3 is TGTGCCAGCAACCATCGGATGGGGGGATCAAACACCGGGGAGCTGTTTTTT. Its protein is CASNHRMGGSNTGELFF.

The V call is TRBV12-3 or TRBV12-4, the J call TRBJ2-1, with TRBD1 identical over 7 bases. The CDR3 has 12 amino acids. V dropped 1 base and J dropped 13; count of bases not matched to a gene: 4. The CDR3 DNA sequence: TGTGCCAGCAGTTTAGGGGGGACAGTCCAGTTCTTC. Translation gives CASSLGGTVQFF.

The chain employs TRBV6-2 or TRBV6-3 and TRBJ2-1; the match to TRBD1 covers 7 bases. After removal of 4 bases from V and 1 base from J, the junction contained 4 bases not matched to a gene. This CDR3 has 15 amino acids. Germline loops: CDR1 MNHEY, CDR2 SVGEGT. The CDR3 region is CASSSDRVSYNEQFF. CDR3 DNA sequence: TGTGCCAGCAGTTCCGACAGGGTTTCCTACAATGAGCAGTTCTTC.

The chain couples TRBV30 to TRBJ1-1; D uncertain. V gave up 0 bases and J gave up 11 bases, with 16 bases separating them. Germline V CDR1 and CDR2: GTSNPN, SVGIG (reference sequence). The CDR3 consists of 13 residues. Here the CDR3 reads CAWSVRWAVEAFF. Here the CDR3 DNA reads TGTGCCTGGAGTGTACGTTGGGCAGTCGAGGCTTTCTTT.

This clone has only one observation. Different DNA sequences within this sample yield the same CDR3. The rearrangement uses TRBV19 and TRBJ1-1; D is undetermined. This CDR3 region has 13 residues. The V gene's germline CDR1 is LNHDA and CDR2 SQIVND (reference sequence). Trimming left V 2 bases short and J 0 bases short, with 4 bases between. CDR3 bases: TGTGCCAGTAGTATAACGTTGAACACTGAAGCTTTCTTT. The encoded protein is CASSITLNTEAFF.

This rearrangement joins TRBV9 to TRBJ1-4, with 10 nucleotides matching TRBD1. This CDR3 is built from 14 residues. In germline, CDR1 is SGDLS, CDR2 YYNGEE. V was pared by 3 bases and J by 10 bases, with 6 bases of the junction left unmatched. CDR3 residues: CASSAGTGVRKLFF. CDR3 nucleotides: TGTGCCAGCAGCGCCGGGACAGGGGTTAGAAAACTGTTTTTT.

The rearrangement links TRBV10-1 to TRBJ1-1, with unresolved D. Looked up from germline, CDR1 is WNHNN and CDR2 is SYGVQD (reference sequence). V shed 2 bases and J shed 1 base, with 8 bases lying between them. CDR3 length: 14 residues. The chain's CDR3 is CASSEIPGNTEAFF. Here the CDR3 DNA reads TGCGCCAGCAGTGAGATCCCGGGGAACACTGAAGCTTTCTTT.